This T cell receptor (beta chain) derives from a study of shared clonotypes between healthy human individuals. Study-level findings and limits: Among donors, the sharing of clonotypes was expected to be influenced by sequencing depth. The researchers took only blood, and tissue repertoires probably look different.

The germline V and J ends were trimmed by 1 base and 3 bases, with 13 bases remaining between them. CDR1 is SGHVS and CDR2 is FQNEAQ in the germline V gene. This CDR3 is 15 amino acids long. This clone came up once. Its antigen is currently unknown. TCRdb's table, derived via immunoSEQ multiplex PCR, lists solely in-frame clones and lacks some. This table has approximately 110,000 clones, about 63% appearing once. Donors had no recently reported acute infections or vaccinations and were HIV-negative. Material for sequencing was memory CD8+ T cells sorted from blood. Subset: CD45RO+ cells pooled with CCR7-negative TemRA cells. The chain links TRBV7-8 to TRBJ2-7, with D uncertain. The receptor comes from a woman aged 25 to 39 in good health. The CDR3 protein is CASSLGGKTRYEQYF. The CDR3 nucleotides read TGTGCCAGCAGCTTAGGAGGAAAAACCCGCTACGAGCAGTACTTC.